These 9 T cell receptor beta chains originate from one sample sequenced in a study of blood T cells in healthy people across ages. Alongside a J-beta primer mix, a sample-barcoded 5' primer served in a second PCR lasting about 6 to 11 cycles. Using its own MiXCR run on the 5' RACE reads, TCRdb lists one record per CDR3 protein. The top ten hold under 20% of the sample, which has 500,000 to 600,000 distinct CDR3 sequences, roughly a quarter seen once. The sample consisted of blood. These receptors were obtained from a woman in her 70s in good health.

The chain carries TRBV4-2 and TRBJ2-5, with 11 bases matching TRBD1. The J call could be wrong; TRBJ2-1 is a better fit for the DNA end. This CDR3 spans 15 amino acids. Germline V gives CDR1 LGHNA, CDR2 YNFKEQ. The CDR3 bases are TGTGCCAGCAGCCAAGCCGGGACAGGGGGCAATGAGCAGTTCTTC. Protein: CASSQAGTGGNEQFF.

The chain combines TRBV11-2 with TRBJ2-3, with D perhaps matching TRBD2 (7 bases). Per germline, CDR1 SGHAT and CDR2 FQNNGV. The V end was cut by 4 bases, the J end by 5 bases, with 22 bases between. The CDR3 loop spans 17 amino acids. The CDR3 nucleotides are TGTGCCAGCAGCTCAACAAAAGGGGGGGCCAATGTAGATACGCAGTATTTT. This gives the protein CASSSTKGGANVDTQYF.

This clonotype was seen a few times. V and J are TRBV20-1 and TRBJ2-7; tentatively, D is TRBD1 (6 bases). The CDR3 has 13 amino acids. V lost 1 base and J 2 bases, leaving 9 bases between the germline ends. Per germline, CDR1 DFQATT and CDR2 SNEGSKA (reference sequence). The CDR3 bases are TGCAGTGCTAGAGTTCCAGGGGCCTACGAGCAGTACTTC. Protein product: CSARVPGAYEQYF.

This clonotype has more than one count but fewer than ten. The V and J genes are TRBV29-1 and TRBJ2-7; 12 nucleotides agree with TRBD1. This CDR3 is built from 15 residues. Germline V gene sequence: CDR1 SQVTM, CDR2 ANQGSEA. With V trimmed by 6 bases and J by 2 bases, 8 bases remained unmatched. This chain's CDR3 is CSVLRGQGAAYEQYF. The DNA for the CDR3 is TGCAGCGTACTAAGGGGACAGGGGGCAGCCTACGAGCAGTACTTC.

The CDR3 here is CASSLGPIFSPTTDTQYF. The CDR3 DNA is TGTGCCAGCAGCTTAGGCCCGATCTTCAGTCCGACCACAGATACGCAGTATTTT. This sequence joins TRBV7-9 and TRBJ2-3; D remains unclear. The germline gives CDR1 SEHNR, CDR2 FQNEAQ (reference sequence). CDR3 length: 18 amino acids. Between the trimmed V and J ends, which lost 1 base and 2 bases, there was a span of 19 bases.

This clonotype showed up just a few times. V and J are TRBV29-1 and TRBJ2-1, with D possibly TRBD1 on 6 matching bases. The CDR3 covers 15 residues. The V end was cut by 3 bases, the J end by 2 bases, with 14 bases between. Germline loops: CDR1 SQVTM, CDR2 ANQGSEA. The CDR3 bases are TGCAGCGTTGAGGGGCGACAGGCAGCCTACAATGAGCAGTTCTTC. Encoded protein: CSVEGRQAAYNEQFF.

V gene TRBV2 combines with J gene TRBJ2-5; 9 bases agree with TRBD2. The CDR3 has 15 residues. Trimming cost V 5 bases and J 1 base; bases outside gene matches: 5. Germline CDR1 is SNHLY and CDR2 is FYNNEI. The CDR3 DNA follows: TGTGCCAGCAGTACTCTAGCGGGGACCCAAGAGACCCAGTACTTC. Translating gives CASSTLAGTQETQYF.

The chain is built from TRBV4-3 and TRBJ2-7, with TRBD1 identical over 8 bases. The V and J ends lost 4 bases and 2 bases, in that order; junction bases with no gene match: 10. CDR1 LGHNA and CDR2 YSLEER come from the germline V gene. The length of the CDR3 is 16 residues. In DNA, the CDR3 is TGCGCCAGCAGCCCGGGGACAGGAAGAATTACCTACGAGCAGTACTTC. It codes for CASSPGTGRITYEQYF.

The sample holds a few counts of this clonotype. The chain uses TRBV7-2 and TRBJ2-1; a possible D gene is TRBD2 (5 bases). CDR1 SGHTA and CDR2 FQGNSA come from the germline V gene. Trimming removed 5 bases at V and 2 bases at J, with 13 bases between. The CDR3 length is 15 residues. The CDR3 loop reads CASSRMRAAYNEQFF. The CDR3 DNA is TGTGCCAGCAGCAGGATGAGGGCAGCCTACAATGAGCAGTTCTTC.